A single sample is the source of the 18 T cell receptor beta chains below, sequenced in a study of neurological immune-mediated disorders. Via MiXCR, TCRdb re-called the 5' RACE reads, giving one row per CDR3 protein. The table includes 50,000 to 65,000 distinct CDR3 sequences, around 4.7% detected once. Specimen: PBMCs. Receptors were obtained from a woman between 45 and 60 years old with multiple sclerosis.

This clonotype was recorded at least ten times. The chain links TRBV6-5 to TRBJ2-3; 11 positions match TRBD2. CDR3 length: 18 residues. The J segment lost 2 bases and the V segment lost 2 bases, leaving 9 bases of the junction unmatched. Per germline, CDR1 MNHEY and CDR2 SVGAGI. The CDR3 coding sequence is TGTGCCAGCAGTTACGGTAGCGGGGGGGCAAGTTCCACAGATACGCAGTATTTT. It is translated as CASSYGSGGASSTDTQYF.

This clonotype appeared many times. V gene TRBV5-1 combines with J gene TRBJ2-1; 7 bases match TRBD2. Per germline, CDR1 SGHRS and CDR2 YFSETQ. CDR3 length: 16 amino acids. V shed 6 bases, J shed 5 bases, and the junction held 14 bases outside the gene matches. In DNA form, the CDR3 reads TGCGCCAGCAACCCCGTGCGAGCGGGAATTAACAATGAGCAGTTCTTC. Residues: CASNPVRAGINNEQFF.

The sample holds many counts of this clonotype. V gene TRBV12-3 or TRBV12-4 combines with J gene TRBJ2-7; D is possibly TRBD2 (5 bases). This CDR3 contains 16 residues. V lost 5 bases and J lost 3, with 20 bases in between. CDR3 protein: CASSPPRGTAGYEQYF. The CDR3 DNA sequence: TGTGCCAGCAGTCCCCCGCGAGGTACGGCGGGCTACGAGCAGTACTTC.

This clonotype was seen at least ten times. The chain uses TRBV20-1 and TRBJ2-1; TRBD1 might be the D (6 bases). This CDR3 has 16 amino acids. V lost 3 bases to trimming and J lost 0 bases, with 15 bases between them. Germline V CDR1 and CDR2: DFQATT, SNEGSKA (reference sequence). In DNA, the CDR3 is TGCAGTGCTAGTTCCGCTGAGGACAGCTCCTACAATGAGCAGTTCTTC. Amino acids: CSASSAEDSSYNEQFF.

Details on this clonotype: The germline gene is not matched at one end of the junction; a read error may be the cause. This rearrangement joins TRBV7-2 to TRBJ1-6; TRBD1 matches 10 bases. The V gene's germline CDR1 is SGHTA and CDR2 FQGNSA. CDR3 length: 16 residues. The CDR3 loop reads CASTPTDRGYFSPLNF. The DNA for the CDR3 is TGTGCCAGTACCCCCACGGACAGGGGGTATTTCTCACCCCTCAACTTT.

This clonotype was observed a handful of times. V is TRBV6-5 and J is TRBJ2-1, with D unresolved. CDR1 is MNHEY and CDR2 is SVGAGI in the germline V gene. With 5 bases removed from V and 4 bases from J, the gap between germline ends came to 9 bases. CDR3 length: 13 amino acids. Written as DNA, the CDR3 is TGTGCCAGCAGTATAGCCGAGTACAATGAGCAGTTCTTC. Residues: CASSIAEYNEQFF.

This clonotype came up many times. This chain uses TRBV5-1 with TRBJ1-3, with D unclear. Trimming cost V 3 bases and J 4 bases, with 11 bases left between them. The CDR3 covers 14 residues. Germline CDR1 is SGHRS and CDR2 is YFSETQ. The DNA for the CDR3 is TGCGCCAGCAGCTGGACGGGTGACGGAAACACCATATATTTT. This translates into CASSWTGDGNTIYF.

This clonotype was seen ten or more times. The V call is TRBV20-1, the J call TRBJ2-5; the D gene is possibly TRBD1 (6 bases). Trimming shortened V by 0 bases and J by 1 base, and 15 bases separated the two germline ends. Germline lookup yields CDR1 DFQATT and CDR2 SNEGSKA (reference sequence). The CDR3 has 16 residues. The DNA for the CDR3 is TGCAGTGCTAGAGAACTGAGGACAGTCGGCCAAGAGACCCAGTACTTC. Translating gives CSARELRTVGQETQYF.

The chain links TRBV20-1 to TRBJ1-2; the D is unclear. V shed 6 bases and J shed 0 bases, with 17 bases lying between them. Germline lookup yields CDR1 DFQATT and CDR2 SNEGSKA (reference sequence). This CDR3 spans 15 amino acids. The CDR3 DNA reads TGCAGTGCGGTTACGCGAGACGGAGCTAACTATGGCTACACCTTC. This sequence encodes CSAVTRDGANYGYTF.

This clonotype has a count of ten or more. The V call is TRBV6-1, the J call TRBJ2-1, with 11 bases that match TRBD2. V lost 2 bases to trimming and J lost 3 bases; unmatched junction nucleotides: 0. Germline CDR1 is MNHNS and CDR2 is SASEGT. The CDR3 has 15 residues. CDR3 bases: TGTGCCAGCAGTGAAACTAGCGGGGGCTACAATGAGCAGTTCTTC. This encodes CASSETSGGYNEQFF.

Note on this clonotype: A clone one base away is much larger, so this may be a read error. Without the conserved terminal phenylalanine or tryptophan, this CDR3 likely stems from a read error. The chain couples TRBV4-1 to TRBJ1-4; TRBD1 might be the D (6 bases). The V gene lost 6 bases and the J gene lost 8 bases, with 19 bases spanning the gap. Looked up from germline, CDR1 is MGHRA and CDR2 is YSYEKL. The CDR3 is 15 amino acids. The CDR3 is CASSFIRGAEEKLFI. CDR3 DNA: TGCGCCAGCAGTTTTATCAGGGGAGCGGAGGAAAAACTGTTTATT.

Ten or more counts support this clonotype. The chain couples TRBV28 to TRBJ2-1; the match to TRBD1 covers 9 bases. The CDR3 has 15 amino acids. V lost 8 bases and J lost 7; bases outside the gene matches: 12. Looked up from germline, CDR1 is MDHEN and CDR2 is SYDVKM. CDR3 in amino acids: CASCDRGSNLNEQFF. The CDR3 bases are TGTGCCAGCTGTGACAGGGGGAGCAACTTGAATGAGCAGTTCTTC.

In this sample, this clonotype turned up many times. The rearrangement links TRBV12-3 or TRBV12-4 to TRBJ2-1; 9 bases are a match to TRBD1. After removal of 7 bases from V and 3 bases from J, the junction contained 4 bases not matched to a gene. The CDR3 is 14 residues long. This chain's CDR3 is CASTLDRGYNEQFF. CDR3 sequence (DNA): TGTGCCAGCACCCTGGACAGGGGCTACAATGAGCAGTTCTTC.

This clonotype was recorded at least ten times. The chain has TRBV25-1 and TRBJ2-3; 7 nucleotides agree with TRBD1. The CDR3 has 17 residues. The trim removed 0 bases at V and 6 bases at J, leaving 12 bases unmatched. CDR1 and CDR2 from the germline V gene are MGHDK and SYGVNS. The CDR3 bases are TGTGCCAGCAGTGAATACGCAGGGACAGCTTCGGGGGATACGCAGTATTTT. Protein: CASSEYAGTASGDTQYF.

This clonotype was counted many times. V and J are TRBV29-1 and TRBJ2-5; D not resolved. The germline V gene encodes CDR1 SQVTM and CDR2 ANQGSEA. Trimming shortened V by 3 bases and J by 1 base, and 3 bases separated the two germline ends. The CDR3 covers 11 residues. CDR3 sequence: CSVDIQETQYF. The CDR3 bases are TGCAGCGTTGACATCCAAGAGACCCAGTACTTC.

The V gene is TRBV12-3 or TRBV12-4, the J gene TRBJ1-1; 7 nucleotides match TRBD1. The CDR3 spans 14 residues. Trimming removed 6 bases from V and 1 base from J; junction bases left unmatched: 5. In DNA, the CDR3 is TGTGCCAGCAGCCAGGGACAGCCGAACACTGAAGCTTTCTTT. It yields the protein CASSQGQPNTEAFF.

This clonotype showed up many times. The chain uses TRBV2 and TRBJ2-1; 9 nucleotides align to TRBD2. CDR3 length equals 15 residues. Per germline, CDR1 SNHLY and CDR2 FYNNEI. V gave up 1 base and J gave up 10 bases; unmatched junction bases: 8. CDR3 DNA: TGTGCCAGCAGTGAAGAAGCGGGGGGCAACGACGAGCAGTTCTTC. Amino acid sequence: CASSEEAGGNDEQFF.

This clonotype was found many times. V and J are TRBV6-5 and TRBJ1-1, with a weak D call TRBD1 (6 bases). In germline, CDR1 is MNHEY, CDR2 SVGAGI. This CDR3 has 16 residues. V was pared by 2 bases and J by 8 bases, with 21 bases between. CDR3 in amino acids: CASSYGWDRGVREAFF. CDR3 bases: TGTGCCAGCAGTTACGGGTGGGATAGGGGGGTTCGCGAAGCTTTCTTT.